Each of the 16 T cell receptor beta chains below was sequenced from the same sample in a study of blood T cell repertoires in COVID-19. Profiling relied on immunoSEQ multiplex PCR, and the TCRdb table lists in-frame clones only, not all of them. The sample includes over 250,000 clones, 88% seen only once; the top ten take about 3%. Sequenced: PBMCs or T cells enriched from blood (not recorded which). The receptor set was obtained from a woman between 45 and 65 years old who had recovered from COVID-19.

This chain uses TRBV11-2 with TRBJ2-5; TRBD2 is a possible D gene (7 bases). This CDR3 is built from 16 residues. Germline V gene sequence: CDR1 SGHAT, CDR2 FQNNGV. With 4 bases removed from V and 5 bases from J, the gap between germline ends came to 20 bases. The CDR3 sequence: CASSYPLGGGRETQYF. Here the CDR3 DNA reads TGTGCCAGCAGCTACCCATTGGGGGGGGGCAGGGAGACCCAGTACTTC.

The genes are TRBV7-8 and TRBJ1-4; TRBD1 matches at 7 bases. CDR1 and CDR2 from the germline V gene are SGHVS and FQNEAQ. The CDR3 extends over 15 amino acids. The J segment lost 3 bases and the V segment lost 5 bases, leaving 6 bases of the junction unmatched. As DNA, the CDR3 is TGTGCCAGCAGCCATAACAGGGGTCCTAATGAAAAACTGTTTTTT. This gives the protein CASSHNRGPNEKLFF. The full variable domain, with the rest looked up from reference TRBV7-8 and TRBJ1-4, is GAGVSQSPRYKVAKRGQDVALRCDPISGHVSLFWYQQALGQGPEFLTYFQNEAQLDKSGLPSDRFFAERPEGSVSTLKIQRTQQEDSAVYLCASSHNRGPNEKLFFGSGTQLSVL.

J is TRBJ1-2 and V is TRBV30, with a tentative D call TRBD1 (5 bases). Trimming removed 4 bases from V and 4 bases from J, with 19 bases in between. Germline CDR1 is GTSNPN and CDR2 is SVGIG (reference sequence). This CDR3 is 15 amino acids long. This CDR3 reads CAWNVRRGGGYGYTF. CDR3 coding DNA: TGTGCCTGGAATGTTAGGAGGGGAGGAGGCTATGGCTACACCTTC.

The chain joins TRBV4-1 to TRBJ2-2, with 8 bases that match TRBD2. V lost 4 bases, J lost 5 bases, and 12 bases stayed unmatched. The CDR3 totals 17 residues. Germline values: CDR1 MGHRA, CDR2 YSYEKL. The CDR3 sequence is CASSPLGAGGGTGELFF. CDR3 bases: TGCGCCAGCAGCCCCCTCGGGGCGGGAGGAGGGACCGGGGAGCTGTTTTTT.

This clone was seen once. V and J are TRBV11-2 and TRBJ1-6, with D maybe TRBD1 (6 bases). V was clipped by 4 bases and J by 7 bases, with 20 bases between them. The CDR3 is made up of 17 amino acids. The V gene's germline CDR1 is SGHAT and CDR2 FQNNGV. The DNA of the CDR3 is TGTGCCAGCAGCTCACAGGGTCGCGTACTTAGGAATTCACCCCTCCACTTT. Its translation: CASSSQGRVLRNSPLHF.

The CDR3 is CASSHKTGGYEQYF. The CDR3 DNA sequence: TGTGCCAGCAGCCACAAGACAGGGGGCTACGAGCAGTACTTC. V usage is TRBV6-5 and J usage is TRBJ2-7, with 9 bases identical to TRBD1. The V and J ends lost 6 bases and 3 bases, in that order; junction bases with no gene match: 6. Germline values: CDR1 MNHEY, CDR2 SVGAGI. The CDR3 contains 14 residues.

The chain uses TRBV18 and TRBJ1-5; 7 nucleotides line up with TRBD1. The CDR3 totals 13 residues. Germline V gene sequence: CDR1 KGHSH, CDR2 LQKENI. The trim removed 5 bases at V and 7 bases at J, leaving 5 bases unmatched. The CDR3 reads CASSTDRIQPQHF. CDR3 sequence (DNA): TGTGCCAGCTCAACGGACAGGATACAGCCCCAGCATTTT.

The DNA for the CDR3 is TGTGCCAGCAGTTCACCGGGGGGCTTAGAGACCCAGTACTTC. It translates to CASSSPGGLETQYF. This sequence joins TRBV28 and TRBJ2-5; perhaps TRBD2 as D (7 bases). The CDR3 totals 14 residues. Germline-derived CDR1 and CDR2 are MDHEN and SYDVKM. V lost 4 bases and J lost 4, with 13 bases in between.

The genes are TRBV6-5 and TRBJ2-1, with TRBD1 as a possible D gene (6 bases). V was pared by 4 bases and J by 2 bases, with 12 bases between. This CDR3 region has 15 residues. Germline V gene lookup returns CDR1 MNHEY and CDR2 SVGAGI. CDR3 nucleotide sequence: TGTGCCAGCAGTTCCCGACAGGAGCCCTACAATGAGCAGTTCTTC. It translates to CASSSRQEPYNEQFF.

The chain couples TRBV19 to TRBJ1-1; no clear D. CDR3 size: 15 residues. Trimming stripped 5 bases from V and 5 bases from J, with 18 bases between. The V gene's germline CDR1 is LNHDA and CDR2 SQIVND (reference sequence). CDR3 amino acids: CASSPRPSGSTEAFF. For the CDR3, the DNA is TGTGCCAGTAGTCCACGTCCTTCAGGCTCGACTGAAGCTTTCTTT.

This chain links TRBV18 with TRBJ1-2, with D maybe TRBD1 (5 bases). Germline lookup yields CDR1 KGHSH and CDR2 LQKENI. The V gene lost 0 bases and the J gene lost 7 bases, with 18 bases spanning the gap. The CDR3 is made up of 16 amino acids. The CDR3 here is CASSPPRVSSIFGYTF. The CDR3 DNA reads as TGTGCCAGCTCACCACCCAGGGTTTCTTCGATCTTTGGCTACACCTTC.

V usage is TRBV4-2 and J usage is TRBJ2-1; maybe TRBD2 (6 bases). CDR3 length: 14 amino acids. The germline gives CDR1 LGHNA, CDR2 YNFKEQ. Deletions cut 1 base from V and 5 bases from J, with 9 bases between. CDR3 residues: CASSQVGGNNEQFF. The CDR3 nucleotides are TGTGCCAGCAGCCAAGTGGGCGGGAACAATGAGCAGTTCTTC.

The sample holds one count of this clone. The chain uses TRBV28 and TRBJ1-5; 8 bases map to TRBD1. The CDR3 sequence is 13 residues long. The germline CDR1 and CDR2 sequences are MDHEN and SYDVKM. J lost 7 bases, V lost 9 bases, and 8 bases had no gene match. CDR3 coding DNA: TGTGCCAGTCTTGGACAGGGATGGCAGCCCCAGCATTTT. Translation gives CASLGQGWQPQHF.

The chain combines TRBV12-3 or TRBV12-4 with TRBJ1-4; no firm D call. This CDR3 region has 13 residues. Between the trimmed V and J ends, which lost 3 bases and 5 bases, there was a span of 7 bases. In DNA form, the CDR3 reads TGTGCCAGCAGTTTTAACAGAAATGAAAAACTGTTTTTT. Amino acid sequence: CASSFNRNEKLFF.

The V gene is TRBV6-4, the J gene TRBJ2-1; TRBD2 is a possible D gene (6 bases). CDR1 MRHNA and CDR2 SNTAGT come from the germline V gene. The V gene lost 0 bases and the J gene lost 7 bases, with 19 bases spanning the gap. This CDR3 comprises 17 residues. The DNA of the CDR3 is TGTGCCAGCAGTGACTCGATAGGTCTAGCGTTTCCTAATGAGCAGTTCTTC. Its protein product is CASSDSIGLAFPNEQFF.

The rearrangement joins TRBV14 to TRBJ2-2; D is possibly TRBD2 (5 bases). V was shortened by 4 bases and J by 4 bases, with 16 bases between the two germline ends. CDR1 and CDR2 from the germline V gene are SGHDN and FVKESK. The CDR3 totals 16 residues. The CDR3, as DNA: TGTGCCAGCAGCCCAAGCCCACTCCGGGGCACCGGGGAGCTGTTTTTT. Translation: CASSPSPLRGTGELFF.